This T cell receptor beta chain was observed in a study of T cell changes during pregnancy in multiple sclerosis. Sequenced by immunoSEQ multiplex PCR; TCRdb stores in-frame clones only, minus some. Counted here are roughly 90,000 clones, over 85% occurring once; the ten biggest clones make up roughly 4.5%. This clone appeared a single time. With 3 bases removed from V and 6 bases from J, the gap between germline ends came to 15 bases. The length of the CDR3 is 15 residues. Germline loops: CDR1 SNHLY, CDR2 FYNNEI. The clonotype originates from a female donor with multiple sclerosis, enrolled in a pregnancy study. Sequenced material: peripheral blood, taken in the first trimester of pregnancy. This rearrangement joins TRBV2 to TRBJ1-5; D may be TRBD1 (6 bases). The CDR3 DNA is TGTGCCAGCAGTGAGTCGCAGGGGATGGGTCAGCCCCAGCATTTT. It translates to CASSESQGMGQPQHF.